This entry lists 12 T cell receptor beta chains sequenced from one sample in a study of Ad26.COV2.S vaccination and SARS-CoV-2 variants. Some clones are missing from TCRdb's copy, which holds only in-frame ones; the method was immunoSEQ multiplex PCR. The data hold roughly 510,000 clones, with around 85% observed a single time. Treatment given: about 20 received Ad26.COV2.S at low or high dose, single or two shots; about 5 received placebo; per-sample allocation not given. Following the first vaccine or placebo injection, samples were taken on day 63. The starting material was peripheral blood, obtained in a trial of Ad26.COV2.S vaccine versus placebo. These receptors came from a person aged 18-60 years who received the Ad26.COV2.S COVID-19 vaccine or a placebo.

The chain has TRBV3-1 (or the pseudogene TRBV3-2) and TRBJ1-5, with D possibly TRBD1 on 6 matching bases. The V end was cut by 1 base, the J end by 9 bases, with 16 bases between. This CDR3 is built from 15 residues. The germline V gene has CDR1 LGHDT and CDR2 YNNKEL (reference sequence). CDR3 in amino acids: CASSQGGGPVGPQHF. In DNA, the CDR3 is TGTGCCAGCAGCCAAGGGGGGGGGCCGGTGGGGCCCCAGCATTTT.

V gene TRBV28 combines with J gene TRBJ2-7; D possibly corresponds to TRBD1 (5 bases). The CDR3 spans 13 residues. CDR1 and CDR2 (germline): MDHEN, SYDVKM. The ends were cut back, 7 bases at V and 0 bases at J, with 10 bases in the middle. The CDR3 spells CASTDRRSYEQYF. DNA of the CDR3: TGTGCCAGCACCGACAGACGCTCCTACGAGCAGTACTTC.

The chain has TRBV28 and TRBJ2-1; TRBD2 matches 12 bases. CDR3 length: 14 residues. In germline, CDR1 is MDHEN, CDR2 SYDVKM. The CDR3, as DNA: TGTGGACTAGCGGGAGAACAATCCTACAATGAGCAGTTCTTC. This sequence encodes CGLAGEQSYNEQFF.

The V gene is TRBV5-4, the J gene TRBJ2-7, with TRBD1 matching 10 bases. The CDR3 length is 16 residues. The V and J ends lost 4 bases and 3 bases, in that order; junction bases with no gene match: 10. CDR1 and CDR2 from the germline V gene are SGHNT and YYREEE (reference sequence). In nucleotides, the CDR3 is TGTGCCAGCAGCCCACCCCCGGGACAGGGGTACTACGAGCAGTACTTC. Protein sequence: CASSPPPGQGYYEQYF.

The gene calls are TRBV27 and TRBJ1-1; 8 bases agree with TRBD1. The V gene's germline CDR1 is MNHEY and CDR2 SMNVEV (reference sequence). The J segment lost 10 bases and the V segment lost 3 bases, leaving 7 bases of the junction unmatched. There are 13 residues in the CDR3. CDR3 DNA: TGTGCCAGCAGTTTCCGACAGGGGTACGGAGCTTTCTTT. Its translation is CASSFRQGYGAFF.

The sample holds a few counts of this clone. This chain connects TRBV25-1 to TRBJ1-5; no clear D. The CDR3 has 13 residues. The ends were cut back, 2 bases at V and 3 bases at J, with 5 bases in the middle. Germline CDR1 is MGHDK and CDR2 is SYGVNS. The CDR3 reads CASSEAHNQPQHF. The CDR3 DNA follows: TGTGCCAGCAGTGAAGCGCACAATCAGCCCCAGCATTTT.

This clone was observed once. The V and J genes are TRBV28 and TRBJ1-4; D ambiguous. Trimming removed 2 bases at V and 1 base at J, with 5 bases between. This CDR3 has 14 amino acids. Per the germline V gene, CDR1 is MDHEN and CDR2 is SYDVKM. The CDR3 bases are TGTGCCAGCAGTTTACGGCAAACTAATGAAAAACTGTTTTTT. It yields the protein CASSLRQTNEKLFF. Full variable domain (remainder filled in from reference TRBV28 and TRBJ1-4): DVKVTQSSRYLVKRTGEKVFLECVQDMDHENMFWYRQDPGLGLRLIYFSYDVKMKEKGDIPEGYSVSREKKERFSLILESASTNQTSMYLCASSLRQTNEKLFFGSGTQLSVL.

The chain links TRBV21-1 to TRBJ2-1; no DNA check was done on the table's D call, TRBD2. TRBV21-1 is tagged as a pseudogene. The CDR3 consists of 17 residues. The CDR3 DNA sequence: TGTGCCAGCAGCAAATGGCGGCTAGCGGACTCCTACAATGAGCAGTTCTTC. The encoded protein is CASSKWRLADSYNEQFF.

The chain combines TRBV27 with TRBJ1-6; weak D call: TRBD1 (5 bases). The germline gives CDR1 MNHEY, CDR2 SMNVEV (reference sequence). The CDR3 has 14 amino acids. V was cut by 5 bases and J by 8 bases, with 13 bases left in between. In nucleotides, the CDR3 is TGTGCCAGCAGTCCTCTGGGGGGTCATTCACCCCTCCACTTT. Translated, it gives CASSPLGGHSPLHF.

The V gene is TRBV28, the J gene TRBJ2-7; TRBD2 matches 9 bases. The CDR3 consists of 17 residues. Germline V gene sequence: CDR1 MDHEN, CDR2 SYDVKM. The trim removed 7 bases at V and 2 bases at J, leaving 15 bases unmatched. The CDR3 here is CASILTRGTSKAYEQYF. CDR3 sequence (DNA): TGTGCCAGCATACTAACCCGAGGGACTAGCAAAGCCTACGAGCAGTACTTC.

The V gene is TRBV10-3, the J gene TRBJ2-1, with TRBD2 matching over 9 bases. Germline CDR1 and CDR2: ENHRY and SYGVKD. The CDR3 spans 22 residues. The ends lost 3 bases at V and 0 bases at J; junction bases unmatched: 21. This chain's CDR3 is CAISDPLRGLAGRESSYNEQFF. The CDR3 nucleotides read TGTGCCATCAGTGACCCCTTGAGGGGGCTAGCGGGAAGAGAGAGCTCCTACAATGAGCAGTTCTTC.

A single count supports this clone. In DNA, the CDR3 is TGCGCCAGCAGTCAAATTGGGCAGGGAGGAAACACCATATATTTT. This encodes CASSQIGQGGNTIYF. V is TRBV23-1 and J is TRBJ1-3, with D possibly TRBD1 on 5 matching bases. TRBV23-1 is filed as an ORF, its function uncertain. The CDR3 sequence is 15 residues long. V was cut by 2 bases and J by 4 bases, with 12 bases left in between.